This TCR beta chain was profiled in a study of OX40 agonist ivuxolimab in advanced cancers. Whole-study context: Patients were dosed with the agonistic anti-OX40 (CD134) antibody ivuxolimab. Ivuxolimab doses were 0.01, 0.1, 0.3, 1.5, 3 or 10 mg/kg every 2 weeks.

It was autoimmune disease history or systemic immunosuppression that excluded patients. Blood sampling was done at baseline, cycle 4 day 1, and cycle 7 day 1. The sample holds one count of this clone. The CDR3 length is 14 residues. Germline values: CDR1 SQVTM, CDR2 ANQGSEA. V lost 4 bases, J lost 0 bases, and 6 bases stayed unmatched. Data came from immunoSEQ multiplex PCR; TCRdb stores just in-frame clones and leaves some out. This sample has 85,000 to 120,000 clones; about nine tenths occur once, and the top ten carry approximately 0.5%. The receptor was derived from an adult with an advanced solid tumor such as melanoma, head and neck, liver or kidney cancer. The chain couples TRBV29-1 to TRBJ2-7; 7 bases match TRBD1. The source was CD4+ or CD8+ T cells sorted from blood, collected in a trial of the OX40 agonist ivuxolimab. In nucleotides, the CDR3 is TGCAGCGTTGCTACAGGGGACCTCTCCTACGAGCAGTACTTC. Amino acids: CSVATGDLSYEQYF.